This TCR beta chain comes out of a study of blood T cell repertoires in COVID-19. About the study: Sites in the United States, Italy and Spain provided acute and convalescent COVID-19 samples. PBMCs, B-cell-depleted T cells, or T cells provided the cDNA or gDNA that made up the material.

Per the germline V gene, CDR1 is MNHNY and CDR2 is SVGAGI (reference sequence). V was pared by 5 bases and J by 3 bases, with 11 bases of the junction left unmatched. This CDR3 spans 18 amino acids. Per the original data handling: It was from reference gene primer amplification that nucleated cell counts were estimated. This table comes from immunoSEQ multiplex PCR, and its TCRdb copy is limited to in-frame clones, with some not included. D and trimming come from the DNA, and the V and J calls and clone size come from that table. The table records about 180,000 clones, around 88% of them present only once.

The material sequenced was peripheral blood. The V gene is TRBV6-6, the J gene TRBJ2-1; TRBD2 matches 12 bases. This TCR was recovered from a woman aged 30 to 39 with acute or convalescent COVID-19. CDR3 region: CASSLTSGSLTGYNEQFF. CDR3 sequence (DNA): TGTGCCAGCAGTCTGACTAGCGGGAGCTTAACAGGCTACAATGAGCAGTTCTTC.